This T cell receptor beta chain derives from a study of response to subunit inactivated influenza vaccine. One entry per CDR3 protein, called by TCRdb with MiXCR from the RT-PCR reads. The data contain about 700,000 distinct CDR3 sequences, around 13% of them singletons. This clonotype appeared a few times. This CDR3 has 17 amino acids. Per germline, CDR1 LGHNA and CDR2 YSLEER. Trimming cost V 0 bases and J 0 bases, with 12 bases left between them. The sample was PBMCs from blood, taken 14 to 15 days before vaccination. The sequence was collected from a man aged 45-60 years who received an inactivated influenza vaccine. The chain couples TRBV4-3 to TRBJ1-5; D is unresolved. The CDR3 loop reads CASSQEVMGNSNQPQHF. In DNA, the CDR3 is TGCGCCAGCAGCCAAGAGGTTATGGGAAATAGCAATCAGCCCCAGCATTTT.